The text below deals with one TCR beta chain. The antigen it recognizes is unknown. Each CD8+ T cell subset was flow-sorted in triplicate, and 250,000 to 300,000 cells per subset were placed directly into RLT lysis buffer. Peripheral blood mononuclear cells were isolated from buffy coats by standard density gradient centrifugation. Total RNA was extracted from sorted cells with an RNeasy Mini Kit. Reads for this sample came from a NextSeq 550. The Human TCR Profiling Kit (MiLaboratory) was used to prepare UMI-labeled 5' RACE TRB cDNA libraries. The full amount of extracted RNA was used for cDNA synthesis, and the full amount of resulting cDNA was used for PCR amplification. Libraries were prepared in parallel with an identical number of PCR cycles. On the study's bioinformatics: About 49,000 +/- 11,000 unique UMI-labeled TRB cDNA molecules per library were extracted with MIGEC and MiXCR, with at least two reads per UMI required. An average of approximately 40,000 +/- 10,000 functional in-frame TRB CDR3 nucleotide clonotypes without stop codons was found per library. After each sample was downsampled to 5000 UMI-labeled TRB molecules, VDJtools was used to calculate diversity metrics such as normalized Shannon-Wiener and Chao1. VDJtools computed clonotype-size-weighted physicochemical properties of the central five CDR3 residues: interaction energy, strength, volume and Kidera factor 4. TCRdb reprocessed the reads; each CDR3 protein sequence makes one entry, and DNA is unavailable. The V and J calls shown here were made by TCRdb, not taken from the authors' results. The table kept for this sample lists more than 45,000 distinct CDR3 sequences. Of the sample, roughly a quarter falls within the top ten clones.

The sample is drawn from a study of CXCR3-negative and CXCR3-positive naive CD8 T cells (dated by TCRdb to the late 2010s). Study-level background: In total, some 150 million TRB reads were obtained, corresponding to roughly 1.5 +/- 0.3 million reads per library. The diversity and physicochemical repertoire analyses included more than nine donors pooled from two independent experiments. The TRBV-TRBJ cluster analysis covered naive subsets from roughly five donors and memory cells from 3 donors.

Broader findings and caveats from the paper: CXCR3 expression partially decreased after cryopreservation, so most assays used freshly isolated PBMCs. Repertoire diversity was comparably high in both naive subsets but much lower in memory CD8+ T cells. Because surface CD5, which has been linked to self-reactivity in mice, was comparable between naive subsets, TCR interaction strength was also inferred from TRB CDR3 physicochemical properties. Within the same donor, TRBV-TRBJ usage looked similar between naive CXCR3-negative and CXCR3-positive cells, but memory cells had distinct patterns.

The CDR3 spans 17 residues, from the cysteine through the phenylalanine. No DNA sequence was recorded. CDR1 is given as SGHVS and CDR2 as FQNEAQ, both from the germline V gene. Source material: memory CD8+ T cells from blood. This specimen's cell subset or site label, per the study, means: conventional CD8+ memory T cells (TMEM), sorted as controls. Rearrangement joined TRBV7-8 to TRBJ2-1; the TRBD1 assignment by TCRdb is unverifiable without DNA. This TCR was recovered from a human donor in good health. Some clones in this sample may be carry-over from other donors' samples. This receptor has the CDR3 CASSLEWGTVSYNEQFF.